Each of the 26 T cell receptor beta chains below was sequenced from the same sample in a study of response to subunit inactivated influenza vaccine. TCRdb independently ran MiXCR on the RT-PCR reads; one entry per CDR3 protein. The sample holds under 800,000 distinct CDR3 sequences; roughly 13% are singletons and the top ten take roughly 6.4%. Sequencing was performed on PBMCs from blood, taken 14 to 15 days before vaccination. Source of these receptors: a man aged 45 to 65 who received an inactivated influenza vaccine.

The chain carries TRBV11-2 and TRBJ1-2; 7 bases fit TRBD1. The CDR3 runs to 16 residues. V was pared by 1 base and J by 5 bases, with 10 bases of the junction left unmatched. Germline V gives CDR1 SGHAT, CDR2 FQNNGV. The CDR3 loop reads CASSLAPRTGAYGYTF. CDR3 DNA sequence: TGTGCCAGCAGCTTAGCCCCGAGGACAGGAGCTTATGGCTACACCTTC.

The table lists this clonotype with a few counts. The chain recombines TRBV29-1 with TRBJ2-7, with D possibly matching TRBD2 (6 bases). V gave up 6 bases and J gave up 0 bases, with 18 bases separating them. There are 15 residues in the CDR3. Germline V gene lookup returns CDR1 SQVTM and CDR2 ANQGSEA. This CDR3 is CSVRTFGGRSYEQYF. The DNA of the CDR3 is TGCAGCGTGCGCACCTTCGGGGGACGCTCCTACGAGCAGTACTTC.

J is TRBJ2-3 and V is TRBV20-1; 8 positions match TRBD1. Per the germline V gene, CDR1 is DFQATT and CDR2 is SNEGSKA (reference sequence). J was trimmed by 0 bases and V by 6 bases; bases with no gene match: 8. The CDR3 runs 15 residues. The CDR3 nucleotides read TGCAGTGCGCCCGGGACAGGCACTAGCACAGATACGCAGTATTTT. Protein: CSAPGTGTSTDTQYF.

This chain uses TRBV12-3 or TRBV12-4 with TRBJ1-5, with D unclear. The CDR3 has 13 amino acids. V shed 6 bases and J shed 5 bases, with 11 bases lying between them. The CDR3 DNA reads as TGTGCCAGCAGCCGTCGTTATGATCAGCCCCAGCATTTT. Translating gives CASSRRYDQPQHF.

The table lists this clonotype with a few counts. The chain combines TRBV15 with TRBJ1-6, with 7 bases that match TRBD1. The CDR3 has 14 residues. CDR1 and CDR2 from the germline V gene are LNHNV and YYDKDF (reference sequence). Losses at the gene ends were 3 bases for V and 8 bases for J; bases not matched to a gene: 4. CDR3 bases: TGTGCCACCAGCAGGGGGACAGATTATTCACCCCTCCACTTT. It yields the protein CATSRGTDYSPLHF.

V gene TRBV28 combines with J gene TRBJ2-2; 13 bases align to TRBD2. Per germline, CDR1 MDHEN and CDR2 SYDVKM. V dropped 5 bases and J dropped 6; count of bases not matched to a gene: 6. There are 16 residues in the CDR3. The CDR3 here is CASSPLLAGGPGELFF. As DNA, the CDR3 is TGTGCCAGCAGTCCACTACTAGCGGGAGGGCCCGGGGAGCTGTTTTTT. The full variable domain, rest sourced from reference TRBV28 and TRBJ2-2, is DVKVTQSSRYLVKRTGEKVFLECVQDMDHENMFWYRQDPGLGLRLIYFSYDVKMKEKGDIPEGYSVSREKKERFSLILESASTNQTSMYLCASSPLLAGGPGELFFGEGSRLTVL.

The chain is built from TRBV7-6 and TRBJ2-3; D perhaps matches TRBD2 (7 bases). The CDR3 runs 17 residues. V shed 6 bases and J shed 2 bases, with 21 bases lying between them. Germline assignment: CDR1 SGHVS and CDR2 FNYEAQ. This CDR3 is CASRPRGGGRNTDTQYF. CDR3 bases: TGTGCCAGCAGACCCCGAGGGGGGGGGCGCAACACAGATACGCAGTATTTT.

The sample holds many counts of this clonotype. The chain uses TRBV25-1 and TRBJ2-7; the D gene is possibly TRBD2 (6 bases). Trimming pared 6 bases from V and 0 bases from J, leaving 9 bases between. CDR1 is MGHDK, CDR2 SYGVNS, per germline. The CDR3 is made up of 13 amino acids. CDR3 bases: TGTGCCAGCAGACCCGGGGGCTCCTACGAGCAGTACTTC. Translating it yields CASRPGGSYEQYF.

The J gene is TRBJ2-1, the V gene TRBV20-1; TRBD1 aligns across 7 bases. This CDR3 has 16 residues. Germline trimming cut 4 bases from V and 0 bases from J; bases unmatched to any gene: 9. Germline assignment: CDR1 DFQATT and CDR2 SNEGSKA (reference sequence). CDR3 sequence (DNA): TGCAGTGCTAAGGACTGGGACAGCATCTCCTACAATGAGCAGTTCTTC. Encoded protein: CSAKDWDSISYNEQFF.

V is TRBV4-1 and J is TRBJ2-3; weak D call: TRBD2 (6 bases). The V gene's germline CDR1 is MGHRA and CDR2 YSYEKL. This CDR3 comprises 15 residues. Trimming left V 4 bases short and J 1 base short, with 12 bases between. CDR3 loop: CASSLKGGGTDTQYF. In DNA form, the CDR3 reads TGCGCCAGCAGCCTAAAGGGCGGGGGCACAGATACGCAGTATTTT.

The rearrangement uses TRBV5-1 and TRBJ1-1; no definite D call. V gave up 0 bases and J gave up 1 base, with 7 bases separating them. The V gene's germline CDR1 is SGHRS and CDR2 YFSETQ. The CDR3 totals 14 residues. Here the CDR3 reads CASSLDLANTEAFF. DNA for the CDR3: TGCGCCAGCAGCTTGGATCTAGCGAACACTGAAGCTTTCTTT.

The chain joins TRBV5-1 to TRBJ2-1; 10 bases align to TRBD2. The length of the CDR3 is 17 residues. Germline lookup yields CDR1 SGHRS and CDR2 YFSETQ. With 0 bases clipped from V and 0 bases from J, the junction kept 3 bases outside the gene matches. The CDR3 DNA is TGCGCCAGCAGCTTGGGGGGGACTAGCGTCTCCTACAATGAGCAGTTCTTC. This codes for CASSLGGTSVSYNEQFF. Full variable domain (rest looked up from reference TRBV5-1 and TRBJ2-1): KAGVTQTPRYLIKTRGQQVTLSCSPISGHRSVSWYQQTPGQGLQFLFEYFSETQRNKGNFPGRFSGRQFSNSRSEMNVSTLELGDSALYLCASSLGGTSVSYNEQFFGPGTRLTVL.

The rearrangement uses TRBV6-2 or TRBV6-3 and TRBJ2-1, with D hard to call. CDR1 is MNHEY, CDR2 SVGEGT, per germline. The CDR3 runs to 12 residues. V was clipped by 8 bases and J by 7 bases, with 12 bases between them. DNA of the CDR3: TGTGCCAGCTGGCAGGACGCTAATGAGCAGTTCTTC. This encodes CASWQDANEQFF.

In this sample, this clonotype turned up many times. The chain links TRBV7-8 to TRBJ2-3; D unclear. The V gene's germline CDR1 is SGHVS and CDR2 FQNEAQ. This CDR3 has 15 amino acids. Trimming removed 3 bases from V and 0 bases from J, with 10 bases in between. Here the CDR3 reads CASSFEPSSTDTQYF. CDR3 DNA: TGTGCCAGCAGCTTCGAACCGAGCAGCACAGATACGCAGTATTTT.

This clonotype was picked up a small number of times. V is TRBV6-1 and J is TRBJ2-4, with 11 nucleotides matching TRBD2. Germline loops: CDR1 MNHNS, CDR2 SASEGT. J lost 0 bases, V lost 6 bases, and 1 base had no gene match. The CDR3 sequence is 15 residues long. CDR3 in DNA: TGTGCCAGCAGGGGACTAGCGGAAGCCAAAAACATTCAGTACTTC. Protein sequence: CASRGLAEAKNIQYF.

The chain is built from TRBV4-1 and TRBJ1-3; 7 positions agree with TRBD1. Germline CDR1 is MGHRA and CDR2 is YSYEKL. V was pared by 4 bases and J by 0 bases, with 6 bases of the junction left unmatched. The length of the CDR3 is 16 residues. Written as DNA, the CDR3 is TGCGCCAGCAGCCCGACAGGGATTAACTCTGGAAACACCATATATTTT. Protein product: CASSPTGINSGNTIYF.

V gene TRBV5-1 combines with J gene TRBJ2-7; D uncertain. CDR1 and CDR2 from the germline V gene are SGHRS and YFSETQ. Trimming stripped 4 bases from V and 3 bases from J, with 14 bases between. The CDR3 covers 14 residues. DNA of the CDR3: TGCGCCAGCAGCCCTCAGTCGGCTGGCTACGAGCAGTACTTC. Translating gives CASSPQSAGYEQYF. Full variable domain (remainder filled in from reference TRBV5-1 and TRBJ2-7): KAGVTQTPRYLIKTRGQQVTLSCSPISGHRSVSWYQQTPGQGLQFLFEYFSETQRNKGNFPGRFSGRQFSNSRSEMNVSTLELGDSALYLCASSPQSAGYEQYFGPGTRLTVT.

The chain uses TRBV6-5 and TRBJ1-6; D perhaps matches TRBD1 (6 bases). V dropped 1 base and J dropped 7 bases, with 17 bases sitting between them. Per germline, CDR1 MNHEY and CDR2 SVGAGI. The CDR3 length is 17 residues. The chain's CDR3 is CASSYLGGSGRNSPLHF. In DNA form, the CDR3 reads TGTGCCAGCAGTTACTTGGGGGGCTCCGGTAGAAATTCACCCCTCCACTTT.

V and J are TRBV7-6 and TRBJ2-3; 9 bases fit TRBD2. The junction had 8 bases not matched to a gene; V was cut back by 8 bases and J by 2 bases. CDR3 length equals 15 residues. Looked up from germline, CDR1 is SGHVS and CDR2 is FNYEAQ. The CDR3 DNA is TGTGCCAGCGGGGAAAGCGGGGGGTACACAGATACGCAGTATTTT. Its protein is CASGESGGYTDTQYF.

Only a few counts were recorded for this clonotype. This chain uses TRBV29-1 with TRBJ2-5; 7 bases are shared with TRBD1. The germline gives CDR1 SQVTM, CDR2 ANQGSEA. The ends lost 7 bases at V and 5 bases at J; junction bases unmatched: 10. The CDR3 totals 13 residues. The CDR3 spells CSALGQLEETQYF. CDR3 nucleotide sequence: TGCAGCGCCTTGGGACAGCTCGAGGAGACCCAGTACTTC.

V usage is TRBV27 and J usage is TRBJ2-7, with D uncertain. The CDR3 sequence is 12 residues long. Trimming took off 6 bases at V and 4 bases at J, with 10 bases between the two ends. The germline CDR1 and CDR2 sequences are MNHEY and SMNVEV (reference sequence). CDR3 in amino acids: CASSPRIYEQYF. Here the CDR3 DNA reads TGTGCCAGCAGCCCCCGTATTTACGAGCAGTACTTC.

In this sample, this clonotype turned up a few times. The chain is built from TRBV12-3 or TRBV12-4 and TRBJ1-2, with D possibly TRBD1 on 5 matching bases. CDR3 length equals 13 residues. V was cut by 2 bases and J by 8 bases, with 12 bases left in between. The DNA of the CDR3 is TGTGCCAGCAGTTTACAGGGTTTGGGGGGCTACACCTTC. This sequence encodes CASSLQGLGGYTF.

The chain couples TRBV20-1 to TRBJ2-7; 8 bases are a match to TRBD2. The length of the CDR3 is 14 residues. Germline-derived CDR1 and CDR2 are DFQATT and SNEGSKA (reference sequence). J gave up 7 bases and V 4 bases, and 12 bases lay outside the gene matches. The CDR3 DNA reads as TGCAGTGCTAAGCGGGGGCCCGGAAGGGATGAGCAGTACTTC. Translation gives CSAKRGPGRDEQYF.

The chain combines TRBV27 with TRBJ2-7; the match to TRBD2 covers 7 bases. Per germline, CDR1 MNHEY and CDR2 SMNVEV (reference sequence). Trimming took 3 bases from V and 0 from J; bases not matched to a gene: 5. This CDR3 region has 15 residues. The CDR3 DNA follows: TGTGCCAGCAGTTTTTCGCGGGAGATCTCCTACGAGCAGTACTTC. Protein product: CASSFSREISYEQYF.

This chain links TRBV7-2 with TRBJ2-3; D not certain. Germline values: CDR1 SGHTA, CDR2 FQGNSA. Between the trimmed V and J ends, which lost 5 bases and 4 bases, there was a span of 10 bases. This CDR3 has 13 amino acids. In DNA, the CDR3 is TGTGCCAGCAGCCCCCACAACGCAGATACGCAGTATTTT. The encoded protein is CASSPHNADTQYF.

The CDR3 reads CASSPDTVTYEQYF. The CDR3 DNA reads TGTGCCAGCAGTCCGGACACCGTTACCTACGAGCAGTACTTC. V usage is TRBV12-3 or TRBV12-4 and J usage is TRBJ2-7; maybe TRBD1 (5 bases). V gave up 5 bases and J gave up 2 bases, with 13 bases separating them. The CDR3 totals 14 residues.